This T cell receptor beta chain is drawn from a study of patients and donors after allogeneic stem cell transplantation. V was trimmed by 3 bases and J by 1 base, leaving 12 bases between them. Germline CDR1 and CDR2: MGHRA and YSYEKL. The CDR3 consists of 16 residues. From the RT-PCR reads, TCRdb called clonotypes with MiXCR, one entry per CDR3 protein. The sample records under 170,000 distinct CDR3 sequences, about 36% being singletons. The sequenced material came from blood, either unsorted or a sorted T cell fraction (not recorded which). The receptor's source is a human donor who was either an allogeneic HSCT recipient or a stem cell or donor lymphocyte infusion donor (not recorded which). It is not recorded whose cells these are; they may come from a transplant donor. The chain uses TRBV4-1 and TRBJ1-4, with D possibly matching TRBD1 (6 bases). The CDR3 spells CASSQLPGETNEKLFF. CDR3 bases: TGCGCCAGCAGCCAGCTCCCAGGGGAAACTAATGAAAAACTGTTTTTT.